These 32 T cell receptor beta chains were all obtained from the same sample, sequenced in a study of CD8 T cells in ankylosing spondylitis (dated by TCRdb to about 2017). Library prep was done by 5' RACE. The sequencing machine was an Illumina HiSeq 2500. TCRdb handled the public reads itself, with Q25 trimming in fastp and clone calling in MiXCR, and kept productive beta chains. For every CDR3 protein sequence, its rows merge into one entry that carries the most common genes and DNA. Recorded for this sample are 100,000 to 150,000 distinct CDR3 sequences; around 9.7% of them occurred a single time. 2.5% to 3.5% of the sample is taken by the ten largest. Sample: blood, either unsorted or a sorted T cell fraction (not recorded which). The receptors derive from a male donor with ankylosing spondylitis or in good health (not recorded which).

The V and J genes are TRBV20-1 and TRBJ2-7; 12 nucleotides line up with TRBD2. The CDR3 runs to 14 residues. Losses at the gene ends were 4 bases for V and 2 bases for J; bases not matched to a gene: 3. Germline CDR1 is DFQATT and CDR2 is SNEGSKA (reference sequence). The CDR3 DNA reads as TGCAGTGCTAAGACTAGCGGGAGCCCCTACGAGCAGTACTTC. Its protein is CSAKTSGSPYEQYF.

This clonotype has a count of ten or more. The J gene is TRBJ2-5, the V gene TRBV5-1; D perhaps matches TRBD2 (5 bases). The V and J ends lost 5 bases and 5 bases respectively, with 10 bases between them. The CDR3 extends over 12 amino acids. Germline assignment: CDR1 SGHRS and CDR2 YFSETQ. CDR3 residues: CASSEGLETQYF. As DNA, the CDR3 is TGCGCCAGCAGTGAGGGCTTGGAGACCCAGTACTTC.

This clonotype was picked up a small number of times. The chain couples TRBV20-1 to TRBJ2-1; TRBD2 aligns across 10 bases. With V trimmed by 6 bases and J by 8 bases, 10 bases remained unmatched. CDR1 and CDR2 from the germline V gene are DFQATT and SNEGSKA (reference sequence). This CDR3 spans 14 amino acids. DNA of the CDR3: TGCAGTGCCATAGGGGCTAGCGGGAGTGATGAGCAGTTCTTC. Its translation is CSAIGASGSDEQFF.

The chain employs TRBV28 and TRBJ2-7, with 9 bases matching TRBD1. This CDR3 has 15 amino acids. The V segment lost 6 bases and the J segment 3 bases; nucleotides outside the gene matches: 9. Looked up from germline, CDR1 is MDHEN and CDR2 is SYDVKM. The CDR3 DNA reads TGTGCCAGCAGCACCCGGGACAGGGTATACTACGAGCAGTACTTC. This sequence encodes CASSTRDRVYYEQYF.

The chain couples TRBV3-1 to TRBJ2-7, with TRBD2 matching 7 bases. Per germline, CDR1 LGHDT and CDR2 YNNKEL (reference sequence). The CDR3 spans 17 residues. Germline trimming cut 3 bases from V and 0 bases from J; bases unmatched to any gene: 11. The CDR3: CASSQGGGRAYSYEQYF. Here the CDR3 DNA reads TGTGCCAGCAGCCAGGGTGGCGGGAGAGCTTACTCCTACGAGCAGTACTTC.

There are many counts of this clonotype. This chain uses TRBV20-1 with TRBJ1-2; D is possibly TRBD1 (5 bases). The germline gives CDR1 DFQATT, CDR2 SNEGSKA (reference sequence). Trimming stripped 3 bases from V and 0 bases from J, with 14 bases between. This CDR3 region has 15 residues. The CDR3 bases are TGCAGTGCTAGTGGCCGGGACGCAGCTAACTATGGCTACACCTTC. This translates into CSASGRDAANYGYTF.

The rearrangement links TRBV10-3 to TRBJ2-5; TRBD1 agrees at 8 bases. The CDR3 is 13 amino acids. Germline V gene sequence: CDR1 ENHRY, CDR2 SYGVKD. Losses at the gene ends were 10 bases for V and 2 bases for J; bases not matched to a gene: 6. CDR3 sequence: CASRDRPQETQYF. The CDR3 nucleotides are TGTGCCAGTAGGGACAGGCCACAAGAGACCCAGTACTTC.

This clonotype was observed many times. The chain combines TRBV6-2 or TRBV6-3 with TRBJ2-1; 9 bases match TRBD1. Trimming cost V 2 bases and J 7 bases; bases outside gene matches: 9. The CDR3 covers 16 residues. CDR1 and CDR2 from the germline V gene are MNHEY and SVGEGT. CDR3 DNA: TGTGCCAGCAGTTACATGGACAGGGGCGTCGGAAATGAGCAGTTCTTC. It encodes CASSYMDRGVGNEQFF.

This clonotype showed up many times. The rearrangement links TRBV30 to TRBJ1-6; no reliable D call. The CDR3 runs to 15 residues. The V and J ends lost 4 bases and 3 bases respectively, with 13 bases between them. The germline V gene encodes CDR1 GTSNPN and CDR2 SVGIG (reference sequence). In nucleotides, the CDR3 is TGTGCCTGGAAAGAGACCGGGATCTATAATTCACCCCTCCACTTT. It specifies CAWKETGIYNSPLHF.

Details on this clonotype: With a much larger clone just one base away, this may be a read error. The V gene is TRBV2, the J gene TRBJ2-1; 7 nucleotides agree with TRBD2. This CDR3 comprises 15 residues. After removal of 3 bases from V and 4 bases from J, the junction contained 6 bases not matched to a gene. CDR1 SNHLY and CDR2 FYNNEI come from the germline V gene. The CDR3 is CASSEESSGYNEQFF. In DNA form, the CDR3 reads TGTGCCAGCAGTGAGGAGTCTAGCGGTTACAATGAGCAGTTCTTC. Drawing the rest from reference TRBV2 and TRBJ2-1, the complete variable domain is EPEVTQTPSHQVTQMGQEVILRCVPISNHLYFYWYRQILGQKVEFLVSFYNNEISEKSEIFDDQFSVERPDGSNFTLKIRSTKLEDSAMYFCASSEESSGYNEQFFGPGTRLTVL.

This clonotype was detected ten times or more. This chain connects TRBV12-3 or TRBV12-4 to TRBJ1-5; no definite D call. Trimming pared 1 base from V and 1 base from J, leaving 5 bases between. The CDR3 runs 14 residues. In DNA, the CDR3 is TGTGCCAGCAGTTTAGACAAAAGCAATCAGCCCCAGCATTTT. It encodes CASSLDKSNQPQHF.

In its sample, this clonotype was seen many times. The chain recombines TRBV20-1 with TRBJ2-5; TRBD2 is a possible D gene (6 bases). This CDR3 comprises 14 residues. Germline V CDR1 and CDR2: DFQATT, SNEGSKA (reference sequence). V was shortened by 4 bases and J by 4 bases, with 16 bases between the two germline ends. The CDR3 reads CSATKWRGRETQYF. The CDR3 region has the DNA TGCAGTGCTACAAAGTGGCGGGGAAGAGAGACCCAGTACTTC.

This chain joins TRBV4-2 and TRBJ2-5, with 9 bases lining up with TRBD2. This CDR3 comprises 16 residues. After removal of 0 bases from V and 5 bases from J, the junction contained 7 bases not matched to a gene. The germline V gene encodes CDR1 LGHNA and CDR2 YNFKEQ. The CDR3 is CASSQEGAGGYETQYF. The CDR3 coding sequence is TGTGCCAGCAGCCAAGAAGGAGCGGGAGGTTATGAGACCCAGTACTTC.

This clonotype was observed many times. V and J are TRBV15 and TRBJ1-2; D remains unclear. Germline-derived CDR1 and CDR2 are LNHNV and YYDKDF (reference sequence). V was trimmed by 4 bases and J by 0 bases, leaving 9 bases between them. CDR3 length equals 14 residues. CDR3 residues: CATSTGSANYGYTF. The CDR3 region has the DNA TGTGCCACCAGCACGGGTTCCGCTAACTATGGCTACACCTTC.

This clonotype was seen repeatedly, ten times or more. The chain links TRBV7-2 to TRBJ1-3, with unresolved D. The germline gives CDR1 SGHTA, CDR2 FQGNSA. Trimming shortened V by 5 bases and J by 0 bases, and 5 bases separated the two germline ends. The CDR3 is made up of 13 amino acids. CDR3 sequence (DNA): TGTGCCAGCAGCCCGAGCTCTGGAAACACCATATATTTT. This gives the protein CASSPSSGNTIYF.

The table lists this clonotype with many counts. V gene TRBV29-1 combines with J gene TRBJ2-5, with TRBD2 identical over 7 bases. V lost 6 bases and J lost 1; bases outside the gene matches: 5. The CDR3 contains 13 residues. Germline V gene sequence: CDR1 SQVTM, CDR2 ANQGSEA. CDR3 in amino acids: CSVGSGPQETQYF. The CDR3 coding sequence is TGCAGCGTGGGTAGCGGGCCCCAAGAGACCCAGTACTTC.

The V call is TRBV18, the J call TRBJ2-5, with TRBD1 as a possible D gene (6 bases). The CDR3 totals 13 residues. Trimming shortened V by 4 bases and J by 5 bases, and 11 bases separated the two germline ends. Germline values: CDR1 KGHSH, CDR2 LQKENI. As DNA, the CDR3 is TGTGCCAGCTCACTGGGGACATTCGAGACCCAGTACTTC. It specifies CASSLGTFETQYF.

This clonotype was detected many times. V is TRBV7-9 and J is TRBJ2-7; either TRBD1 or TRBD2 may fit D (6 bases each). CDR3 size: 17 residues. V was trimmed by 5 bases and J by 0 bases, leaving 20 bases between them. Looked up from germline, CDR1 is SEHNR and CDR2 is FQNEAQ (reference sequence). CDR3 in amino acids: CASSSSITGTPSYEQYF. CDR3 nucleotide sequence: TGTGCCAGCAGCAGTAGCATCACAGGGACTCCCTCCTACGAGCAGTACTTC.

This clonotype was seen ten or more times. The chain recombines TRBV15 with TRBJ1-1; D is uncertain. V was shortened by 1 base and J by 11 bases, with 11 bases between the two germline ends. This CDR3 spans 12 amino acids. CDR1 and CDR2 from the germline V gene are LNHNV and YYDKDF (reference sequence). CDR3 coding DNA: TGTGCCACCAGCAGAGGAGGGATAGGGGCTTTCTTT. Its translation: CATSRGGIGAFF.

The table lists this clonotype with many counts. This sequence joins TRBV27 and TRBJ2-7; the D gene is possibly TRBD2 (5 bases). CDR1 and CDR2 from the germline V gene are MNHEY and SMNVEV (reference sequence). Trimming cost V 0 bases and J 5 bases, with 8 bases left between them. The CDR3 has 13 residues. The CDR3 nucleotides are TGTGCCAGCAGTTTATCGGGGAGCAACGAGCAGTACTTC. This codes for CASSLSGSNEQYF.

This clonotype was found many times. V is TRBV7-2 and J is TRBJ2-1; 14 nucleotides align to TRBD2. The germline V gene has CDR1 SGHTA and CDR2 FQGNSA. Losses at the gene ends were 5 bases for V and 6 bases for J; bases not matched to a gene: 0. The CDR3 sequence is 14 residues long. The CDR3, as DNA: TGTGCCAGCAGCGGGACTAGCGGGGGCAATGAGCAGTTCTTC. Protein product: CASSGTSGGNEQFF.

The CDR3 region is CASLTVGSEQYF. CDR3 DNA sequence: TGTGCCAGCCTAACCGTAGGCTCCGAGCAGTACTTC. The genes are TRBV28 and TRBJ2-7; D unclear. The CDR3 totals 12 residues. V was pared by 8 bases and J by 6 bases, with 14 bases between. The V gene's germline CDR1 is MDHEN and CDR2 SYDVKM.

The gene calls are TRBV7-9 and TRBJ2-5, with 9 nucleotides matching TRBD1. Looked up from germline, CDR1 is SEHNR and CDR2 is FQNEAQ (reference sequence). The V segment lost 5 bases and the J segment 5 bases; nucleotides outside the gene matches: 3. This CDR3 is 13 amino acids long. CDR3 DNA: TGTGCCAGCAGCGGGACAGGGCTGGAGACCCAGTACTTC. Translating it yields CASSGTGLETQYF.

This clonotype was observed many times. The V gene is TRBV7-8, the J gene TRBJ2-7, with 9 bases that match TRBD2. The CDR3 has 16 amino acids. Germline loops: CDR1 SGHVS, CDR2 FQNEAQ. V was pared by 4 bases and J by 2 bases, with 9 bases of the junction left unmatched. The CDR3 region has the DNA TGTGCCAGCAGCTCCCTCTCGACTAGCGGAGCCTACGAGCAGTACTTC. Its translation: CASSSLSTSGAYEQYF.

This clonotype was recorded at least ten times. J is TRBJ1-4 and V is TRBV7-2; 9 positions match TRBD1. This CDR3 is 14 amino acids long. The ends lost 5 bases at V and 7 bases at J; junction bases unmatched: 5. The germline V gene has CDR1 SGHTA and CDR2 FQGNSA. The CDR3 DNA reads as TGTGCCAGCAGCGCCGGGACAGGGTCTGAAAAACTGTTTTTT. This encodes CASSAGTGSEKLFF.

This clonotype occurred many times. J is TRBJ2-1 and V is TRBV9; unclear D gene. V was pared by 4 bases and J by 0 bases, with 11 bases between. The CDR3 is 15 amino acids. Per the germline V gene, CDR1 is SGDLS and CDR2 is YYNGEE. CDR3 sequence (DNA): TGTGCCAGCAGCCCCACCATGAGCTCCTACAATGAGCAGTTCTTC. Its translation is CASSPTMSSYNEQFF.

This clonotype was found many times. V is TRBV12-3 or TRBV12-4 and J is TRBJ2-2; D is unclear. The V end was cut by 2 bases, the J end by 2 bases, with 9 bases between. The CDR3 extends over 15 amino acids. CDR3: CASSLRAANTGELFF. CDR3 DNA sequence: TGTGCCAGCAGTTTAAGGGCAGCCAACACCGGGGAGCTGTTTTTT.

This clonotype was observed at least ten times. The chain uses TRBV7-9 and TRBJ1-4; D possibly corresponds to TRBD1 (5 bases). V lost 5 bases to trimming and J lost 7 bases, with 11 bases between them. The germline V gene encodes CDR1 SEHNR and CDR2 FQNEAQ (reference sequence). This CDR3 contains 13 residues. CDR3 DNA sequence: TGTGCCAGCAGCCGCGACAGAACTGAAAAACTGTTTTTT. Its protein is CASSRDRTEKLFF.

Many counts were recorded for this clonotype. CDR3 coding DNA: TGTGCCAGCAGTTTGAGGCGGGAGATCAATGAGCAGTTCTTC. Translation: CASSLRREINEQFF. The genes are TRBV12-3 or TRBV12-4 and TRBJ2-1, with 7 bases fitting TRBD2. J was trimmed by 6 bases and V by 3 bases; bases with no gene match: 5. The CDR3 loop spans 14 amino acids.

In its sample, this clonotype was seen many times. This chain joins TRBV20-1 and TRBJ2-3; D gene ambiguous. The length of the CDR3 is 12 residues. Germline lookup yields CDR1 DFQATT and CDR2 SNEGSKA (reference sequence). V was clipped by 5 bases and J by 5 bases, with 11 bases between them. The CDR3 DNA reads TGCAGTGCTCATCCGTCTATAGATACGCAGTATTTT. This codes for CSAHPSIDTQYF.

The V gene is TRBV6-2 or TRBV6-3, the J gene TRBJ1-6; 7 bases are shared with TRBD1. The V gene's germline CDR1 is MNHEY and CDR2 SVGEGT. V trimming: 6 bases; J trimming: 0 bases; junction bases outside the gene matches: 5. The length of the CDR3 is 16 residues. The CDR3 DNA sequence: TGTGCCAGCAGACCGGACAGGAGCTCCTATAATTCACCCCTCCACTTT. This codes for CASRPDRSSYNSPLHF.

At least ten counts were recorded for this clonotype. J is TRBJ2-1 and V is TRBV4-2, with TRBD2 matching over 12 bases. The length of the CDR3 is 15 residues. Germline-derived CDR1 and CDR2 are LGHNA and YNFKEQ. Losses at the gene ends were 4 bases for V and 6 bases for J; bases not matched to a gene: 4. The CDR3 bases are TGTGCCAGCAGCCTGGGGACTAGCGGGCTCAATGAGCAGTTCTTC. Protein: CASSLGTSGLNEQFF.